The T cell receptor beta chain under discussion was sequenced for a study of blood T cell repertoires in COVID-19. Study-wide background: Samples representing acute and convalescent COVID-19 were sourced from the United States, Italy and Spain. The analysed material was cDNA or gDNA that came from T cells, B-cell-depleted T cells, or PBMCs.

V was pared by 2 bases and J by 3 bases, with 4 bases of the junction left unmatched. The CDR3 is made up of 17 amino acids. From germline, CDR1 is LGHDT and CDR2 YNNKEL (reference sequence). Clones were read by immunoSEQ multiplex PCR, and TCRdb kept only the in-frame ones, dropping some. The table has 90,000 to 150,000 clones, around nine tenths seen once. The clonotype comes from a woman between 45 and 65 years old with acute or convalescent COVID-19. Sequencing input: peripheral blood. The chain employs TRBV3-1 (or the pseudogene TRBV3-2) and TRBJ2-2; TRBD2 aligns across 12 bases. The CDR3 region is CASSQPLAGGDTGELFF. CDR3 bases: TGTGCCAGCAGCCAACCGCTAGCGGGAGGGGACACCGGGGAGCTGTTTTTT.